This T cell receptor beta chain derives from a study of shared clonotypes between healthy human individuals. Study-wide context: Each donor's CD4 naive and CD4 memory cells filled three plates apiece, CD8 naive two, and CD8 memory one.

The V gene lost 4 bases and the J gene lost 0 bases, with 10 bases spanning the gap. CDR1 and CDR2 from the germline V gene are LGHNA and YNFKEQ. The CDR3 length is 15 residues. Using immunoSEQ multiplex PCR, the repertoire was profiled, and TCRdb retains in-frame clones only, with some absent. In the table there are about 2.1 million clones, just over 90% of which are singletons. Only CD45RO-negative cells positively selected for CCR7 counted as naive CD8 cells, so terminally differentiated effector memory CD45RA+ cells were excluded. Donors were healthy HIV-negative adults without recently reported acute infections or vaccinations.

The source of this sequence is a man aged 18 to 30 in good health. Some clones in this sample may be carry-over from other donors' samples. This rearrangement joins TRBV4-2 to TRBJ1-3; D unresolved. Sequencing was carried out using naive CD8+ T cells from PBMCs. DNA for the CDR3: TGTGCCAGCAGCCCCGGACTCAACTCTGGAAACACCATATATTTT. Amino acid sequence: CASSPGLNSGNTIYF.